What follows describes a single TCR beta chain. This clonotype was observed a few times. The target of this receptor is not known. Base qualities are missing; no much larger clone stands one base away. Libraries were prepared through 5' RACE. The instrument was an Illumina HiSeq 2000. A universal primer binding site was introduced by template switching, and a unique molecular identifier was present in the final cDNA, enabling accurate counting of TCR cDNA molecules. Specific primers in the conserved constant-segment region were used to synthesize first-strand cDNA for TCR alpha and beta chains. To control for contamination, every cDNA library was double barcoded, receiving both a SMART-Mk sample barcode and Illumina barcodes. Two successive PCR steps introduced TruSeq adapter sequences along with Illumina sample barcodes. The TCR alpha and beta cDNA libraries were sequenced on the Illumina HiSeq platform using custom primers. The study's processing was this. Raw reads were processed with MiGEC to extract unique molecular identifiers, and MiXCR was used to determine CDR3 positions. Recombination models were inferred per individual with the repgenHMM and IGoR tools using an EM algorithm. Shared clonotypes were analyzed with the tcR package in R, and sharing was normalized by the product of cloneset sizes. To study raw recombination without the effects of thymic and clonal selection, out-of-frame nonproductive sequences were analyzed. TCRdb trimmed the raw reads at Q25, called clones with MiXCR and kept productive beta chains. Rows matching on CDR3 protein sequence are summarized as one entry with the most common DNA and genes. TCRdb, not the original authors, processed these V and J calls. This sample comprises just under 550,000 distinct CDR3 sequences, approximately 16% of them detected only once. Roughly 0.43% of the sample lies in the top ten.

The CDR3, from cysteine to phenylalanine, totals 12 residues. Of the read, only the CDR3 DNA is kept; its 36 bases are in frame from base 1. Looking up the germline V gene yields CDR1 SGHAT and CDR2 FQNNGV. Trimming costs V 6 bases and J 11 bases, and their ends lie 16 bases apart. These data belong to a study of identical twins (dated by TCRdb to 2015 to 2016). Regarding the research as a whole: To test whether fetal clonotypes persist, the study used deep sequencing on TCR alpha and beta repertoires from monozygotic twins, unrelated adults of various ages, and cord blood. To rule out contamination, the twin experiments were replicated at different times with different library preparation protocols.

Overall study outcomes, separate from this receptor: The excess sharing between twins in beta out-of-frame sequences was weaker because fewer shared sequences reduced the signal-to-noise ratio. Invariant T cells such as MAIT and iNKT could partly confound zero-insertion analyses, though diverse VJ usage argued against this for most clonotypes. Because the same donors could not be followed over many years, conclusions were based on cross-sectional statistical analysis. Abundant cord blood beta clonotypes had fewer insertions, young adult naive repertoires showed a similar but weaker trend, and memory repertoires showed no such trend. Compared with coincidental sharing between unrelated individuals, an excess of low generation-probability sequences was observed among out-of-frame TCR alpha sequences shared between twins. Recombination models systematically underestimated out-of-frame TCR alpha sharing in monozygotic twins but agreed with sharing between unrelated individuals.

Only healthy Caucasian donors were included. Three pairs of female monozygotic twins, all aged 18 to 29 years, were included in the twin cohort. Positive isolation kits from Invitrogen were used to isolate CD4+ and CD8+ T cell populations. The sample also formed part of further work on yellow fever vaccine responses in identical twins. Drawing on the second study: According to the authors, in identical twins the way T cells responded to vaccination appeared partly convergent and partly personalized. In identical twins, the study followed T cell clones that responded to the vaccine with precision.

This chain joins TRBV11-2 to TRBJ1-1; too little of a D gene remains to name it. Material for sequencing was CD4+ T cells sorted from blood. This clonotype was obtained from a woman aged 18 to 35 in good health. In nucleotides, the sequence is TGTGCCAGCAGAGCCCAGCGGAGACGGGCTTTCTTT. This gives the protein CASRAQRRRAFF.